The source of this T cell receptor beta chain is a study of regulatory T cells in long-lasting Graves disease. This clonotype appeared a few times. As for time point: persistent/refractory GD, antithyroid drugs over 5 years with positive TRAb. Following extraction of RNA from PBMCs, that RNA was used to make the TCR library. Arm-PCR of CDR3 regions and iRepertoire HTBI primers were used to build TCR beta libraries. TCRdb reprocessed the multiplex PCR reads with MiXCR, giving one entry per CDR3 protein. This sample has roughly 500,000 distinct CDR3 sequences, with 20% found just once. The receptor was derived from a female donor with Graves disease. This sample comprised peripheral blood mononuclear cells (PBMCs), obtained when the disease was refractory, from a patient treated with antithyroid drugs.

The CDR3 here is CASSVGTGGYGYTF. The CDR3 DNA follows: TGTGCCAGTAGTGTCGGGACAGGGGGCTATGGCTACACCTTC. The J gene is TRBJ1-2, the V gene TRBV19, with 11 bases identical to TRBD1. The CDR3 runs to 14 residues. Germline V gene lookup returns CDR1 LNHDA and CDR2 SQIVND (reference sequence). V trimming: 5 bases; J trimming: 4 bases; junction bases outside the gene matches: 3. Using reference TRBV19 and TRBJ1-2 for the parts outside the CDR3, the full variable domain is DGGITQSPKYLFRKEGQNVTLSCEQNLNHDAMYWYRQDPGQGLRLIYYSQIVNDFQKGDIAEGYSVSREKKESFPLTVTSAQKNPTAFYLCASSVGTGGYGYTFGSGTRLTVV.